This T cell receptor (beta chain) is drawn from a study of CD8 T cells in Susac syndrome. Random hexamers were used to reverse transcribe the RNA input (about 0.45 to 1 ug). An immunoSEQ multiplex PCR amplified TCR beta CDR3 over 54 Vbeta and 13 Jbeta. TCRdb processed the immunoSEQ multiplex PCR reads anew with MiXCR; each CDR3 protein has one entry. Of 300,000 or so distinct CDR3 sequences listed, roughly nine tenths are singletons. As regards this clonotype: At one boundary the junction diverges from the germline segment, which might be a read error.

Germline V CDR1 and CDR2: DFQATT, SNEGSKA (reference sequence). The CDR3 covers 14 residues. Sample: CD4+ T cells from PBMCs. The receptor was derived from a human donor with multiple sclerosis. The V call is TRBV20-1, the J call TRBJ2-7; D is perhaps TRBD1 or TRBD2 (6 bases each). CDR3 coding DNA: TGCGGTGCTAGAGACAGGCGCCTAGCGCGCGAGCAGTACTTC. Translating gives CGARDRRLAREQYF.